This T cell receptor beta chain was sequenced during a study of blood T cells in healthy people across ages. Findings and caveats of the study: Per million T cells, the diversity of TCR beta decreased roughly linearly as age advanced.

This clonotype was observed many times. Its antigen is unknown. This CDR3 has 14 amino acids. V was clipped by 5 bases and J by 3 bases; unmatched bases: 4. Together with a sample-barcoded 5' primer, a J-beta primer mix was included in a second PCR lasting roughly 7 to 11 cycles. TCRdb independently ran MiXCR on the 5' RACE reads; one entry per CDR3 protein. The sample yields some 880,000 distinct CDR3 sequences, around 36% seen once. The sequence derives from a young man in good health. Sample: blood. The rearrangement uses TRBV12-3 or TRBV12-4 and TRBJ1-2; 9 positions match TRBD1. The CDR3 region has the DNA TGTGCCAGCAGTCATCGGACAGGGGACTATGGCTACACCTTC. Residues: CASSHRTGDYGYTF.